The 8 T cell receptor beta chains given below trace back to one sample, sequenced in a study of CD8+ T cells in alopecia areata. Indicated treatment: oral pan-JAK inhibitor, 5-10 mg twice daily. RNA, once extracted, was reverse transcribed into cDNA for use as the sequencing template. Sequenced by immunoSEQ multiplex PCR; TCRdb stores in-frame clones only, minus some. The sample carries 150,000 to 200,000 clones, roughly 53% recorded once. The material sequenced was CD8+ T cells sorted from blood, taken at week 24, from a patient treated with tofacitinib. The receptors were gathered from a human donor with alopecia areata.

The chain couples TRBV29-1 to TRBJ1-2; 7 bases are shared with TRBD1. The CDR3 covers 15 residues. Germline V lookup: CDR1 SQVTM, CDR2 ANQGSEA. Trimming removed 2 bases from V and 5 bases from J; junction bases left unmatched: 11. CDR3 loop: CSVERIGDRAYGYTF. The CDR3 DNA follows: TGCAGCGTTGAAAGGATCGGAGACAGGGCATATGGCTACACCTTC.

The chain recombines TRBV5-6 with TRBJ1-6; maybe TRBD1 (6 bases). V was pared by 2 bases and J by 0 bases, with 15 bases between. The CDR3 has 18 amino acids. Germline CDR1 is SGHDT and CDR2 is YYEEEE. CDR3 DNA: TGTGCCAGCAGCTTAACAGGGTGGATTTCCTCCTATAATTCACCCCTCCACTTT. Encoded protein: CASSLTGWISSYNSPLHF.

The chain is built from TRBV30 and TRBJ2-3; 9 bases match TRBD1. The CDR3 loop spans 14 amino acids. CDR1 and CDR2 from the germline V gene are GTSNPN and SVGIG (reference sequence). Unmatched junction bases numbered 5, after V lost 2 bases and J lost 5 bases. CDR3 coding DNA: TGTGCCTGGAGTCCCGGGACAGGGCAAGATACGCAGTATTTT. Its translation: CAWSPGTGQDTQYF.

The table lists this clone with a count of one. Here the CDR3 reads CASSLRPEKQFF. The CDR3 coding sequence is TGTGCCAGCAGCTTAAGGCCAGAAAAGCAGTTCTTC. The chain recombines TRBV7-6 with TRBJ2-1; D ambiguous. Germline V gene sequence: CDR1 SGHVS, CDR2 FNYEAQ. The CDR3 loop spans 12 amino acids. Trimming cost V 2 bases and J 11 bases, with 10 bases left between them.

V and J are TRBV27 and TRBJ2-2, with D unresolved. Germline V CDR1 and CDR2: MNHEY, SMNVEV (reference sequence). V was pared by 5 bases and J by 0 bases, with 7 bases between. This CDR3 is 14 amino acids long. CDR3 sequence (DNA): TGTGCCAGCAGTGGTGGGTCGAACACCGGGGAGCTGTTTTTT. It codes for CASSGGSNTGELFF.

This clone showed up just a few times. The CDR3 bases are TGTGCCAGCAGCCCGGGGGGGAGCAGATTAGAAGCTTTCTTT. Its translation is CASSPGGSRLEAFF. This chain connects TRBV7-9 to TRBJ1-1; possible D gene TRBD1, 5 bases. Per the germline V gene, CDR1 is SEHNR and CDR2 is FQNEAQ (reference sequence). CDR3 length: 14 residues. With 5 bases removed from V and 8 bases from J, the gap between germline ends came to 18 bases.

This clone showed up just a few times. The CDR3 loop reads CSVEDPDYRANTEAFF. In nucleotides, the CDR3 is TGCAGCGTTGAAGACCCCGACTACAGGGCGAACACTGAAGCTTTCTTT. The chain combines TRBV29-1 with TRBJ1-1, with D perhaps TRBD1 (6 bases). This CDR3 has 16 residues. Germline lookup yields CDR1 SQVTM and CDR2 ANQGSEA. Trimming cost V 0 bases and J 1 base, with 15 bases left between them.

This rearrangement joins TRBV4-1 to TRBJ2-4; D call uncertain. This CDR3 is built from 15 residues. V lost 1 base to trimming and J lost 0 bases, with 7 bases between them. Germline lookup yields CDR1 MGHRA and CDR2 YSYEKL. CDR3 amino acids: CASSQVRAAKNIQYF. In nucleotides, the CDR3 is TGCGCCAGCAGCCAAGTAAGGGCAGCCAAAAACATTCAGTACTTC.